Listed below are T cell receptor beta chains from one sample, sequenced in a study of identical twins. TCRdb fed the 5' RACE reads into MiXCR, producing one record per CDR3 protein. The sample lists 750,000 to 950,000 distinct CDR3 sequences, about 12% occurring once. These same data were also listed under a study on yellow fever vaccine responses in identical twins.

Sequenced material: PBMCs. The origin of the receptors is a woman aged 18-30 years in good health. Both conserved end residues are part of each CDR3. Fields, in order: D gene, J gene, V gene, CDR3 length, clone size, CDR3 DNA, CDR3 protein. A D gene is named only where the DNA matches it firmly. Where a row states a size, it is once, few, many or the class of an expanded clone; other rows omit it.

D gene: TRBD1
J gene: TRBJ1-6
V gene: TRBV6-1
CDR3 length: 15
clone size: -
CDR3 DNA: TGTGCCAGCATTGGCCCTCGACAGGGGTATTCACCCCTCCACTTT
CDR3 protein: CASIGPRQGYSPLHF

D gene: TRBD2
J gene: TRBJ2-7
V gene: TRBV18
CDR3 length: 15
clone size: many
CDR3 DNA: TGTGCCAGCTCCGAAATAGCGGGAGGGCCCTACGAGCAGTACTTC
CDR3 protein: CASSEIAGGPYEQYF

D gene: TRBD2
J gene: TRBJ2-7
V gene: TRBV20-1
CDR3 length: 15
clone size: -
CDR3 DNA: TGCAGTGCTAGAGATCGGGGTAGCGGGACCTACGAGCAGTACTTC
CDR3 protein: CSARDRGSGTYEQYF

D gene: TRBD2
J gene: TRBJ2-1
V gene: TRBV7-9
CDR3 length: 17
clone size: few
CDR3 DNA: TGTGCCAGCAGCGTTCTAGCGGGGAGAAATCGAGAGGATGAGCAGTTCTTC
CDR3 protein: CASSVLAGRNREDEQFF

D gene: TRBD1
J gene: TRBJ2-7
V gene: TRBV19
CDR3 length: 15
clone size: few
CDR3 DNA: TGTGCCAGTAGTACCACCGGGACAGGGATTAACGAGCAGTACTTC
CDR3 protein: CASSTTGTGINEQYF

D gene: -
J gene: TRBJ1-5
V gene: TRBV7-9
CDR3 length: 15
clone size: few
CDR3 DNA: TGTGCCAGCAGCTTAGGGACACATTCGAATCAGCCCCAGCATTTT
CDR3 protein: CASSLGTHSNQPQHF

D gene: TRBD2
J gene: TRBJ2-1
V gene: TRBV5-1
CDR3 length: 18
clone size: -
CDR3 DNA: TGCGCCAGCAGCTTGGGACTAGCGGGGGGAACCTACTACAATGAGCAGTTCTTC
CDR3 protein: CASSLGLAGGTYYNEQFF

D gene: -
J gene: TRBJ1-4
V gene: TRBV29-1
CDR3 length: 12
clone size: few
CDR3 DNA: TGCAGCATACGGGGCGCCAATGAAAAACTGTTTTTT
CDR3 protein: CSIRGANEKLFF

D gene: TRBD1
J gene: TRBJ2-7
V gene: TRBV3-1
CDR3 length: 15
clone size: -
CDR3 DNA: TGTGCCAGCAGCCAAGACGAGGGACAGAATGACGAGCAGTACTTC
CDR3 protein: CASSQDEGQNDEQYF

D gene: -
J gene: TRBJ2-7
V gene: TRBV3-1
CDR3 length: 14
clone size: -
CDR3 DNA: TGTGCCAGCAGCCTCCGACAGGAGACTTACGAGCAGTACTTC
CDR3 protein: CASSLRQETYEQYF

D gene: TRBD2
J gene: TRBJ2-1
V gene: TRBV6-1
CDR3 length: 15
clone size: -
CDR3 DNA: TGTGCCAGCAGTCTAGCTAGCGGGGGGGCCGATGAGCAGTTCTTC
CDR3 protein: CASSLASGGADEQFF

D gene: TRBD2
J gene: TRBJ2-3
V gene: TRBV7-7
CDR3 length: 18
clone size: -
CDR3 DNA: TGTGCCAGCAGCCTAGGTACCAGTCTAGCGGGGAGCACAGATACGCAGTATTTT
CDR3 protein: CASSLGTSLAGSTDTQYF

D gene: -
J gene: TRBJ2-1
V gene: TRBV5-1
CDR3 length: 15
clone size: many
CDR3 DNA: TGCGCCAGCAGCTTGGGGCGGAAGGGGTACAATGAGCAGTTCTTC
CDR3 protein: CASSLGRKGYNEQFF

D gene: TRBD2
J gene: TRBJ2-1
V gene: TRBV12-3/TRBV12-4
CDR3 length: 16
clone size: -
CDR3 DNA: TGTGCCAGCAGTTTAGCGGTGCGCGGGGGAGGGGATGAGCAGTTCTTC
CDR3 protein: CASSLAVRGGGDEQFF

D gene: -
J gene: TRBJ2-5
V gene: TRBV4-1
CDR3 length: 15
clone size: -
CDR3 DNA: TGCGCCAGCAGCCACATAGGGACCGATCGGGAGACCCAGTACTTC
CDR3 protein: CASSHIGTDRETQYF

D gene: TRBD2
J gene: TRBJ2-3
V gene: TRBV29-1
CDR3 length: 14
clone size: few
CDR3 DNA: TGCAGCGTTGAAAGCGGGAGGATCACAGATACGCAGTATTTT
CDR3 protein: CSVESGRITDTQYF

D gene: TRBD2
J gene: TRBJ2-1
V gene: TRBV3-1
CDR3 length: 17
clone size: few
CDR3 DNA: TGTGCCAGCAGCCAGATGGGACTAGCGGGAGGATACAATGAGCAGTTCTTC
CDR3 protein: CASSQMGLAGGYNEQFF

D gene: -
J gene: TRBJ2-7
V gene: TRBV4-1
CDR3 length: 14
clone size: -
CDR3 DNA: TGCGCCAGCAGCCAAGATTGGCTTACCGGCGAGCAGTACTTC
CDR3 protein: CASSQDWLTGEQYF

D gene: -
J gene: TRBJ2-1
V gene: TRBV11-3
CDR3 length: 12
clone size: -
CDR3 DNA: TGTGCCAGCAGCAAGAGGGACAATGAGCAGTTCTTC
CDR3 protein: CASSKRDNEQFF

D gene: TRBD2
J gene: TRBJ2-3
V gene: TRBV29-1
CDR3 length: 13
clone size: -
CDR3 DNA: TGCAGCGCAAGCGGGAGAGTGACAGATACGCAGTATTTT
CDR3 protein: CSASGRVTDTQYF

D gene: TRBD1
J gene: TRBJ2-1
V gene: TRBV12-3/TRBV12-4
CDR3 length: 14
clone size: many
CDR3 DNA: TGTGCCAGCAGTTTAGGGACAGGGGGCTATGAGCAGTTCTTC
CDR3 protein: CASSLGTGGYEQFF

D gene: -
J gene: TRBJ2-5
V gene: TRBV28
CDR3 length: 16
clone size: -
CDR3 DNA: TGTGCCAGCAGTGACCGGGACCCTAAGTGGGGTAGGTCCCAGTACTTC
CDR3 protein: CASSDRDPKWGRSQYF

D gene: TRBD1
J gene: TRBJ1-1
V gene: TRBV12-5
CDR3 length: 14
clone size: -
CDR3 DNA: TGTGCTAGTGGTTTGAAGACAGGGTACACTGAAGCTTTCTTT
CDR3 protein: CASGLKTGYTEAFF

D gene: TRBD2
J gene: TRBJ2-3
V gene: TRBV7-8
CDR3 length: 16
clone size: many
CDR3 DNA: TGTGCCAGCAGCCCGAGGACTAGCGGGAGCAAAGATACGCAGTATTTT
CDR3 protein: CASSPRTSGSKDTQYF

D gene: -
J gene: TRBJ2-5
V gene: TRBV5-1
CDR3 length: 16
clone size: -
CDR3 DNA: TGCGCCAGCAGCTTAAAATACCGGCGGGCGCAAGAGACCCAGTACTTC
CDR3 protein: CASSLKYRRAQETQYF

D gene: TRBD1
J gene: TRBJ1-1
V gene: TRBV27
CDR3 length: 15
clone size: many
CDR3 DNA: TGTGCCACCACGAATTTAGGAGGGGGCGATCGGAAAGCTTTCTTT
CDR3 protein: CATTNLGGGDRKAFF